The TCR beta chain under discussion was sequenced for a study of T cell responses to AZD1222 COVID-19 vaccine. Overall study results and limits: Repertoire sampling was restricted to post-peak T cell response timepoints. Among AZD1222 vaccinees, only 5 to 7 were seropositive at baseline.

Sequencing was performed with immunoSEQ multiplex PCR; in TCRdb, only in-frame clones are kept and a portion is missing. The table lists some 150,000 clones, about 88% of them singletons, with less than 3.5% in the top ten. Germline V gene data show CDR1 as ENHRY and CDR2 as SYGVKD. Trimming cost V 5 bases and J 8 bases; bases outside gene matches: 7. The CDR3 consists of 13 residues. Notes on this clone: The antigen remains undetermined.

The sequence came from an adult in good health. Specimen: peripheral blood, collected on day 0 of AZD1222 vaccination. The gene calls are TRBV10-3 and TRBJ1-2; 8 positions match TRBD1. The CDR3 DNA reads TGTGCCATCAGTCTGGACAGGGTGGGAGGCTACACCTTC. This gives the protein CAISLDRVGGYTF.